This TCR beta chain is drawn from a study of blood T cells in healthy people across ages. Points from the study as a whole: Per million T cells, TCR beta diversity dropped roughly linearly as age increased.

It was with a sample-barcoded 5' primer and a J-beta primer mix that a second PCR of about 6 to 12 cycles was run. TCRdb analysed the 5' RACE reads with MiXCR anew, one entry per CDR3 protein. The sample lists hundreds of thousands of distinct CDR3 sequences, 32% occurring once. Details on this clonotype: Its specificity is unknown.

This CDR3 is built from 14 residues. V lost 2 bases, J lost 5 bases, and 6 bases stayed unmatched. Germline assignment: CDR1 SGHRS and CDR2 YFSETQ. This TCR came from a woman at least 80 years old in good health. The sequencing sample was made of blood. The rearrangement uses TRBV5-1 and TRBJ2-7; 8 bases agree with TRBD1. CDR3 sequence: CASSFFQGANEQYF. In DNA, the CDR3 is TGCGCCAGCAGCTTTTTCCAGGGGGCCAACGAGCAGTACTTC.